This record covers a single T cell receptor (beta chain). Its antigen is still unknown. This entry is derived from a study of shared clonotypes between healthy human individuals. This CDR3 spans 15 amino acids. Germline V lookup: CDR1 SGHDT, CDR2 YYEEEE. V was clipped by 4 bases and J by 1 base; unmatched bases: 5. Positively selected for CCR7, the CD45RO-negative cells used as naive CD8 cells excluded terminally differentiated effector memory CD45RA+ cells. All donors were Caucasian adults living in Nashville, Tennessee. How the authors handled the data: In the immunoSEQ data, sequences were junction-only and lacked quality scores, so filtering differed. Clones were read by immunoSEQ multiplex PCR, and TCRdb kept only the in-frame ones, dropping some. The DNA gave D and trimming, while V, J and clone size come from that table. Of more than 2 million clones in the sample, approximately 94% are singletons; the top ten hold 0.9% to 1.4%.

The study, taken as a whole, reports: Sample collection involved blood only; tissue repertoires are likely different.

The receptor's source is a man aged 18 to 30 in good health. Source material: naive CD8+ T cells sorted from blood. The V gene is TRBV5-6, the J gene TRBJ1-1; 9 bases are a match to TRBD1. CDR3: CASSGGTGKNTEAFF. The CDR3 coding sequence is TGTGCCAGCAGCGGCGGGACAGGGAAGAACACTGAAGCTTTCTTT.